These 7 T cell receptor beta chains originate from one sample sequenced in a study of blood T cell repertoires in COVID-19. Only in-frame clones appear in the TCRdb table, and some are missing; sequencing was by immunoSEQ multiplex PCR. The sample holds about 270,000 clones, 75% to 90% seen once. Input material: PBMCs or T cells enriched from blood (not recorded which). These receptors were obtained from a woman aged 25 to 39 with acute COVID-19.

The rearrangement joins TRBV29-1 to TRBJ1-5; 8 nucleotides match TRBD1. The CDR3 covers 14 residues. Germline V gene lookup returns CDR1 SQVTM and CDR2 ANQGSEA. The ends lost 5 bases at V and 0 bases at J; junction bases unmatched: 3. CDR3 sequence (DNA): TGCAGCGTTCGGACAGGGCTTAGCAATCAGCCCCAGCATTTT. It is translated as CSVRTGLSNQPQHF.

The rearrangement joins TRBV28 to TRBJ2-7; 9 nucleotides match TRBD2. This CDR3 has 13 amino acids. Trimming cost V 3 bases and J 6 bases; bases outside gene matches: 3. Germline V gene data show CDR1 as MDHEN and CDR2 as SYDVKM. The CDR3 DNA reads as TGTGCCAGCAGTTTGAGACTAGCGGCCGAGCAGTACTTC. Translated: CASSLRLAAEQYF. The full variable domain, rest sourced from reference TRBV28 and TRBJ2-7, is DVKVTQSSRYLVKRTGEKVFLECVQDMDHENMFWYRQDPGLGLRLIYFSYDVKMKEKGDIPEGYSVSREKKERFSLILESASTNQTSMYLCASSLRLAAEQYFGPGTRLTVT.

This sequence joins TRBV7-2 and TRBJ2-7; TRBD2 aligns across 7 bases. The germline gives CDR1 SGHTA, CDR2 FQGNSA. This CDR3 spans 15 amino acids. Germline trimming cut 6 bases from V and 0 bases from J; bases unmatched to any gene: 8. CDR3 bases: TGTGCCAGCAGAACAATAGCGGGCAGCTCCTACGAGCAGTACTTC. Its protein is CASRTIAGSSYEQYF.

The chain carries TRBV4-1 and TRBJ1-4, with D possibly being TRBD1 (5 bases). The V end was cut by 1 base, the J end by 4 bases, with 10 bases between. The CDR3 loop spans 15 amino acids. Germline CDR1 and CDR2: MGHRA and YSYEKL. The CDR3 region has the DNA TGCGCCAGCAGCCAAGGGGGCCAATATAATGAAAAACTGTTTTTT. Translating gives CASSQGGQYNEKLFF.

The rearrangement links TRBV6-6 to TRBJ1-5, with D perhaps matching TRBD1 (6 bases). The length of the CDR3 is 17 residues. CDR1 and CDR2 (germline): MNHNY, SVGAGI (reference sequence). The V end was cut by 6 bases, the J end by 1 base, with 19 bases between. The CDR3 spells CASSRKGGEFSNQPQHF. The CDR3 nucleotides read TGTGCCAGCAGCCGAAAGGGGGGGGAATTCAGCAATCAGCCCCAGCATTTT.

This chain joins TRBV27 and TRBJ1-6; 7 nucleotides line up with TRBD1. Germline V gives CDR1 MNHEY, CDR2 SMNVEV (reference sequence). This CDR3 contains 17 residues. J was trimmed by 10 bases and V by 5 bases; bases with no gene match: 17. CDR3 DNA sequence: TGTGCCAGCAGTCCGCGGACAGGCGTGATTATACGGTCACCCCTCCACTTT. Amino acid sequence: CASSPRTGVIIRSPLHF.

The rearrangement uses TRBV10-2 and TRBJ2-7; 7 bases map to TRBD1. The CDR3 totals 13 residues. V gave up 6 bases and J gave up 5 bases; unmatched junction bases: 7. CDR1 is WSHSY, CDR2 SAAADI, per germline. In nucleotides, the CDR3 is TGCGCCAGCAGCCCAGACAGGGTAAACGAGCAGTACTTC. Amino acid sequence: CASSPDRVNEQYF.